Each of the 32 T cell receptor beta chains below was sequenced from the same sample in a study of blood T cell repertoires in COVID-19. Assay: immunoSEQ multiplex PCR; the TCRdb copy retains only in-frame clones and omits some. Of around 76,000 clones detected, around 80% appear once; the ten largest clones hold around 13%. The sample consisted of peripheral blood. Receptors originate from a man aged 45-65 years with COVID-19, enrolled during active disease.

This clone was recorded a few times. V usage is TRBV7-9 and J usage is TRBJ2-2, with TRBD1 matching 10 bases. The junction had 3 bases not matched to a gene; V was cut back by 5 bases and J by 3 bases. The CDR3 extends over 15 amino acids. The germline CDR1 and CDR2 sequences are SEHNR and FQNEAQ (reference sequence). The CDR3 DNA follows: TGTGCCAGCAGCCCCGGGACAGGGGACACCGGGGAGCTGTTTTTT. This sequence encodes CASSPGTGDTGELFF.

There are a few counts of this clone. The chain employs TRBV24-1 and TRBJ1-1; possibly TRBD1 for D (6 bases). Trimming pared 6 bases from V and 2 bases from J, leaving 12 bases between. Germline CDR1 and CDR2: KGHDR and SFDVKD. This CDR3 spans 14 amino acids. The CDR3 DNA follows: TGTGCCACCAGTAAGGCAGGGGACAACACTGAAGCTTTCTTT. This translates into CATSKAGDNTEAFF.

V is TRBV27 and J is TRBJ1-2, with 7 bases lining up with TRBD1. Germline values: CDR1 MNHEY, CDR2 SMNVEV (reference sequence). V shed 3 bases and J 4 bases; nucleotides not matched to a gene: 5. The CDR3 is made up of 14 amino acids. The CDR3 is CASSFSGTAYGYTF. DNA of the CDR3: TGTGCCAGCAGTTTTTCCGGGACAGCCTATGGCTACACCTTC.

Only a few counts were recorded for this clone. The gene calls are TRBV15 and TRBJ1-1, with D unclear. The CDR3 length is 12 residues. The germline CDR1 and CDR2 sequences are LNHNV and YYDKDF (reference sequence). Trimming pared 0 bases from V and 6 bases from J, leaving 5 bases between. CDR3 DNA sequence: TGTGCCACCAGCAGAGACTTCTCTGAAGCTTTCTTT. Translation: CATSRDFSEAFF.

This chain links TRBV30 with TRBJ1-3; D might be TRBD1 (6 bases). This CDR3 region has 15 residues. The germline V gene has CDR1 GTSNPN and CDR2 SVGIG (reference sequence). V lost 2 bases and J lost 4, with 15 bases in between. The CDR3 nucleotides read TGTGCCTGGAGTAAGGCAGGGGACTACGGAAACACCATATATTTT. The encoded protein is CAWSKAGDYGNTIYF.

This clone was found many times. This chain links TRBV5-1 with TRBJ2-7; TRBD2 might be the D (6 bases). V lost 3 bases and J lost 1, with 11 bases in between. Germline loops: CDR1 SGHRS, CDR2 YFSETQ. The CDR3 is 14 amino acids. CDR3 sequence: CASSSIGTSYEQYF. The CDR3 DNA follows: TGCGCCAGCAGCTCAATCGGGACTTCCTACGAGCAGTACTTC. Together with reference TRBV5-1 and TRBJ2-7, the CDR3 gives the full variable domain: KAGVTQTPRYLIKTRGQQVTLSCSPISGHRSVSWYQQTPGQGLQFLFEYFSETQRNKGNFPGRFSGRQFSNSRSEMNVSTLELGDSALYLCASSSIGTSYEQYFGPGTRLTVT.

The chain couples TRBV6-2 or TRBV6-3 to TRBJ1-1, with a possible D match to TRBD1 (6 bases). This CDR3 is 14 amino acids long. The V and J ends lost 5 bases and 0 bases respectively, with 10 bases between them. CDR1 and CDR2 from the germline V gene are MNHEY and SVGEGT. The CDR3 DNA sequence: TGTGCCAGCAGTGGTACAGGGATGAACACTGAAGCTTTCTTT. Translated, it gives CASSGTGMNTEAFF.

The rearrangement joins TRBV7-2 to TRBJ2-3; no firm D call. Germline-derived CDR1 and CDR2 are SGHTA and FQGNSA. The germline V and J ends were trimmed by 6 bases and 4 bases, with 14 bases remaining between them. This CDR3 spans 14 amino acids. CDR3 loop: CASSSTSSADTQYF. The CDR3 DNA sequence: TGTGCCAGCAGTTCAACCTCTAGTGCAGATACGCAGTATTTT.

This chain links TRBV5-1 with TRBJ2-3; 7 bases align to TRBD1. After removal of 4 bases from V and 1 base from J, the junction contained 9 bases not matched to a gene. The V gene's germline CDR1 is SGHRS and CDR2 YFSETQ. The CDR3 runs to 16 residues. CDR3 nucleotides: TGCGCCAGCAGCCCACCCCGACAGGGCGGCACAGATACGCAGTATTTT. Translated: CASSPPRQGGTDTQYF.

The V call is TRBV28, the J call TRBJ1-5, with 10 nucleotides matching TRBD1. Germline values: CDR1 MDHEN, CDR2 SYDVKM. CDR3 length equals 16 residues. V trimming: 6 bases; J trimming: 3 bases; junction bases outside the gene matches: 8. CDR3 sequence reads: CASRSRQGAPNQPQHF. In DNA form, the CDR3 reads TGTGCCAGCAGGTCTCGACAGGGGGCGCCCAATCAGCCCCAGCATTTT. Using reference TRBV28 and TRBJ1-5 for the parts outside the CDR3, the full variable domain is DVKVTQSSRYLVKRTGEKVFLECVQDMDHENMFWYRQDPGLGLRLIYFSYDVKMKEKGDIPEGYSVSREKKERFSLILESASTNQTSMYLCASRSRQGAPNQPQHFGDGTRLSIL.

The chain recombines TRBV3-1 (or the pseudogene TRBV3-2) with TRBJ1-2; 8 nucleotides line up with TRBD1. CDR1 and CDR2 from the germline V gene are LGHDT and YNNKEL (reference sequence). This CDR3 has 12 residues. The ends lost 3 bases at V and 7 bases at J; junction bases unmatched: 1. CDR3 bases: TGTGCCAGCAGCCATGACAGGGGTGGCTACACCTTC. Translation: CASSHDRGGYTF.

The V and J genes are TRBV7-9 and TRBJ1-3; D not resolved. Germline V gene data show CDR1 as SEHNR and CDR2 as FQNEAQ (reference sequence). V was trimmed by 5 bases and J by 0 bases, leaving 11 bases between them. The CDR3 is 15 amino acids. CDR3 DNA sequence: TGTGCCAGCAGCCGAACGATAGCCTCTGGAAACACCATATATTTT. Translation gives CASSRTIASGNTIYF.

The table lists this clone with a count of one. The V call is TRBV27, the J call TRBJ2-1; 13 bases map to TRBD2. The CDR3 runs to 17 residues. CDR1 and CDR2 (germline): MNHEY, SMNVEV (reference sequence). V was pared by 5 bases and J by 0 bases, with 4 bases of the junction left unmatched. This CDR3 reads CASSTRTSGSSYNEQFF. The CDR3 DNA sequence: TGTGCCAGCAGTACCCGGACTAGCGGGAGCTCCTACAATGAGCAGTTCTTC.

This clone has more than one count but fewer than ten. V usage is TRBV3-1 (or the pseudogene TRBV3-2) and J usage is TRBJ1-5; maybe TRBD1 (6 bases). The CDR3 is 14 amino acids. Germline CDR1 is LGHDT and CDR2 is YNNKEL (reference sequence). The V and J ends lost 2 bases and 6 bases respectively, with 11 bases between them. This chain's CDR3 is CASSQWGPGQPQHF. DNA for the CDR3: TGTGCCAGCAGCCAATGGGGGCCTGGTCAGCCCCAGCATTTT.

A word on this clone: The same CDR3 arises from other DNA sequences in this sample as well. V usage is TRBV5-1 and J usage is TRBJ2-1; TRBD2 aligns across 10 bases. CDR1 and CDR2 from the germline V gene are SGHRS and YFSETQ. The length of the CDR3 is 15 residues. V lost 4 bases to trimming and J lost 4 bases; unmatched junction nucleotides: 5. In DNA form, the CDR3 reads TGCGCCAGCAGCCCAGGACTAGCGGAATACAATGAGCAGTTCTTC. Protein product: CASSPGLAEYNEQFF.

V and J are TRBV6-6 and TRBJ1-1, with 10 bases identical to TRBD1. Germline V gene lookup returns CDR1 MNHNY and CDR2 SVGAGI (reference sequence). This CDR3 has 13 amino acids. Trimming at V came to 5 bases and at J to 6 bases, leaving 3 bases not matched to a gene. CDR3 nucleotides: TGTGCCAGCAGTACTGGGACAGGGGCTGAAGCTTTCTTT. This encodes CASSTGTGAEAFF.

V usage is TRBV19 and J usage is TRBJ1-6; TRBD1 agrees at 11 bases. Trimming cost V 8 bases and J 6 bases; bases outside gene matches: 3. Germline loops: CDR1 LNHDA, CDR2 SQIVND (reference sequence). The CDR3 length is 14 residues. The CDR3 region has the DNA TGTGCCAGTTCCGGGACAGGGGGTAATTCACCCCTCCACTTT. Translating gives CASSGTGGNSPLHF.

The CDR3 nucleotides read TGTGCCAGCTCACCACAGGGAGTTCAGCCCCAGCATTTT. It specifies CASSPQGVQPQHF. The rearrangement links TRBV18 to TRBJ1-5, with no clear D. The V and J ends lost 1 base and 6 bases respectively, with 7 bases between them. Germline CDR1 KGHSH, CDR2 LQKENI. This CDR3 spans 13 amino acids.

V is TRBV27 and J is TRBJ2-3, with 7 bases identical to TRBD2. Germline CDR1 and CDR2: MNHEY and SMNVEV (reference sequence). The CDR3 is 16 residues long. V lost 3 bases, J lost 1 base, and 7 bases stayed unmatched. CDR3 sequence reads: CASSLTVGGGTDTQYF. CDR3 DNA: TGTGCCAGCAGTTTGACAGTTGGGGGGGGCACAGATACGCAGTATTTT.

The genes are TRBV5-4 and TRBJ2-2; 11 nucleotides align to TRBD2. The CDR3 length is 15 residues. Germline CDR1 is SGHNT and CDR2 is YYREEE (reference sequence). V lost 4 bases to trimming and J lost 5 bases; unmatched junction nucleotides: 4. The CDR3 nucleotides read TGTGCCAGCAGCACGCGGACTAGCGGGACCGGGGAGCTGTTTTTT. Its translation: CASSTRTSGTGELFF.

A few counts support this clone. The rearrangement uses TRBV2 and TRBJ2-1; tentatively, D is TRBD1 (5 bases). This CDR3 has 15 residues. V was pared by 6 bases and J by 0 bases, with 12 bases between. Germline CDR1 SNHLY, CDR2 FYNNEI. CDR3 protein: CASRRVGDSYNEQFF. CDR3 DNA sequence: TGTGCCAGCAGGAGAGTAGGGGACTCCTACAATGAGCAGTTCTTC.

This chain joins TRBV6-6 and TRBJ1-1; 11 bases match TRBD1. The CDR3 contains 15 residues. V was clipped by 6 bases and J by 4 bases; unmatched bases: 7. Germline V gene sequence: CDR1 MNHNY, CDR2 SVGAGI (reference sequence). CDR3 bases: TGTGCCAGCAGCCGCGGACAGGGGGCTGGCACTGAAGCTTTCTTT. Its protein product is CASSRGQGAGTEAFF.

The CDR3 loop reads CSVDGTASGNTIYF. The CDR3, as DNA: TGCAGCGTTGACGGGACAGCGTCTGGAAACACCATATATTTT. J is TRBJ1-3 and V is TRBV29-1, with 7 bases that match TRBD1. The CDR3 consists of 14 residues. CDR1 and CDR2 from the germline V gene are SQVTM and ANQGSEA. V was clipped by 3 bases and J by 1 base; unmatched bases: 3.

In DNA, the CDR3 is TGTGCCAGCAGCCCGTCTAGCGGAACCTACGAGCAGTACTTC. This codes for CASSPSSGTYEQYF. The chain links TRBV3-1 (or the pseudogene TRBV3-2) to TRBJ2-7; 7 bases line up with TRBD2. Trimming removed 4 bases from V and 2 bases from J; junction bases left unmatched: 5. Per germline, CDR1 LGHDT and CDR2 YNNKEL (reference sequence). CDR3 length: 14 residues.

This chain connects TRBV2 to TRBJ1-4, with a tentative D call TRBD1 (5 bases). The CDR3 has 16 residues. Germline CDR1 and CDR2: SNHLY and FYNNEI. Trimming shortened V by 3 bases and J by 5 bases, and 16 bases separated the two germline ends. The CDR3 region is CASSEYVRDRNEKLFF. The CDR3 coding sequence is TGTGCCAGCAGTGAGTACGTCAGGGATCGCAATGAAAAACTGTTTTTT. The whole variable domain, remainder taken from reference TRBV2 and TRBJ1-4, is EPEVTQTPSHQVTQMGQEVILRCVPISNHLYFYWYRQILGQKVEFLVSFYNNEISEKSEIFDDQFSVERPDGSNFTLKIRSTKLEDSAMYFCASSEYVRDRNEKLFFGSGTQLSVL.

V gene TRBV7-6 combines with J gene TRBJ2-7; tentative D call: TRBD1 (8 bases). CDR1 SGHVS and CDR2 FNYEAQ come from the germline V gene. There are 12 residues in the CDR3. Trimming shortened V by 9 bases and J by 5 bases, and 14 bases separated the two germline ends. The CDR3 loop reads CASGQGGDEQYF. The DNA of the CDR3 is TGTGCCAGTGGACAGGGAGGGGACGAGCAGTACTTC.

V and J are TRBV7-9 and TRBJ1-4; a possible D gene is TRBD1 (5 bases). V was clipped by 5 bases and J by 8 bases, with 18 bases between them. Germline V lookup: CDR1 SEHNR, CDR2 FQNEAQ (reference sequence). The CDR3 covers 15 residues. The CDR3 sequence: CASSPGGGSEEKLFF. Here the CDR3 DNA reads TGTGCCAGCAGCCCAGGCGGGGGATCGGAGGAAAAACTGTTTTTT.

The chain uses TRBV5-1 and TRBJ2-1; 12 bases are shared with TRBD2. The CDR3 covers 18 residues. V lost 3 bases, J lost 10 bases, and 17 bases stayed unmatched. Germline loops: CDR1 SGHRS, CDR2 YFSETQ. Here the CDR3 DNA reads TGCGCCAGCAGCTCCATTCCTGCACTAGCGGGAGGCGCCATAGAGCAGTTCTTC. This translates into CASSSIPALAGGAIEQFF.

The rearrangement links TRBV5-6 to TRBJ1-6; 9 bases are shared with TRBD1. This CDR3 has 14 residues. In germline, CDR1 is SGHDT, CDR2 YYEEEE. V was clipped by 2 bases and J by 7 bases; unmatched bases: 1. As DNA, the CDR3 is TGTGCCAGCAGCTTACAGGGGGCGAATTCACCCCTCCACTTT. Its translation is CASSLQGANSPLHF.

This rearrangement joins TRBV6-5 to TRBJ2-5; tentative D call: TRBD2 (5 bases). V lost 8 bases, J lost 1 base, and 17 bases lay in between. The CDR3 length is 15 residues. Germline assignment: CDR1 MNHEY and CDR2 SVGAGI. CDR3 sequence: CASRPRRASQETQYF. CDR3 nucleotides: TGTGCCAGCCGCCCACGGCGGGCGTCCCAAGAGACCCAGTACTTC.

The chain combines TRBV11-2 with TRBJ2-2, with TRBD2 as a possible D gene (5 bases). This CDR3 is built from 16 residues. V was trimmed by 0 bases and J by 4 bases, leaving 12 bases between them. CDR1 and CDR2 from the germline V gene are SGHAT and FQNNGV. CDR3 DNA sequence: TGTGCCAGCAGCTTAGAGGACCCGGCGGGCACCGGGGAGCTGTTTTTT. Amino acid sequence: CASSLEDPAGTGELFF.

This clone has a single count. V usage is TRBV7-3 and J usage is TRBJ2-5; 10 bases align to TRBD2. The V gene's germline CDR1 is SGHTA and CDR2 FQGTGA. After removal of 1 base from V and 3 bases from J, the junction contained 5 bases not matched to a gene. This CDR3 comprises 16 residues. The DNA for the CDR3 is TGTGCCAGCAGCTTAATGGTAGCGGGGGGAAAAGAGACCCAGTACTTC. This encodes CASSLMVAGGKETQYF.